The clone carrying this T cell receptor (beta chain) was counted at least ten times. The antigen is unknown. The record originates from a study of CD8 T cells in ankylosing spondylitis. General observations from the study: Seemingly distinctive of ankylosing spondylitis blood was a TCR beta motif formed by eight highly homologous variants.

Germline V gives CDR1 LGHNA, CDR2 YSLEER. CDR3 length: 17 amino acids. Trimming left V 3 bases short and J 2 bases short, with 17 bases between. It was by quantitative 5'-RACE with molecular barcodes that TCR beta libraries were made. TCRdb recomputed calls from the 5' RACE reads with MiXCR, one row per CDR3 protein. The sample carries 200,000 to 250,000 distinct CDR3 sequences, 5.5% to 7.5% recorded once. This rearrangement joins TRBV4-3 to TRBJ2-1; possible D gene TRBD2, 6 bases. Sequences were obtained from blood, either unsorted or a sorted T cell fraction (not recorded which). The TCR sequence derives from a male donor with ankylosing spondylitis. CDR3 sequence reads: CASSQGLTPGPYNEQFF. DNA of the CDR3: TGCGCCAGCAGCCAGGGACTCACCCCAGGGCCCTACAATGAGCAGTTCTTC.